This passage covers 17 T cell receptor beta chains from one sample sequenced in a study of CD8 T cells in Susac syndrome. Reverse transcription of roughly 0.45 to 1 ug RNA was performed with random hexamers. TCRdb reanalysed the immunoSEQ multiplex PCR reads using MiXCR and keeps one entry per CDR3 protein. Among tens of thousands of distinct CDR3 sequences listed, 85% to 95% were seen once. Sequenced input: CD8+ T cells from PBMCs. The receptors were sampled from a human donor with Susac syndrome.

The chain is built from TRBV29-1 and TRBJ2-3; D tentatively fits TRBD1 or TRBD2 (6 bases each). The CDR3 runs to 16 residues. From germline, CDR1 is SQVTM and CDR2 ANQGSEA. Deletions cut 6 bases from V and 4 bases from J, with 23 bases between. CDR3 in amino acids: CSVDFGGLRSSDTQYF. The CDR3, as DNA: TGCAGCGTCGACTTTGGGGGGCTAAGGTCTTCAGATACGCAGTATTTT.

The chain recombines TRBV29-1 with TRBJ2-1; 9 nucleotides agree with TRBD2. This CDR3 contains 14 residues. Germline values: CDR1 SQVTM, CDR2 ANQGSEA. V was pared by 3 bases and J by 10 bases, with 10 bases of the junction left unmatched. CDR3 amino acids: CSVDSVAGAVEQFF. CDR3 sequence (DNA): TGCAGCGTTGATTCTGTAGCGGGAGCCGTCGAGCAGTTCTTC.

The gene calls are TRBV27 and TRBJ2-7; D ambiguous. Germline lookup yields CDR1 MNHEY and CDR2 SMNVEV (reference sequence). The CDR3 covers 13 residues. The V end lost 2 bases, the J end lost 3 bases, and 8 bases lay between the germline ends. CDR3 DNA sequence: TGTGCCAGCAGTTTAGACCCGAACTACGAGCAGTACTTC. Translation gives CASSLDPNYEQYF.

CDR3 coding DNA: TGTGCCAGCAGCTTATCGGGGGTCCCCTACGAGCAGTACTTC. Protein product: CASSLSGVPYEQYF. This sequence joins TRBV7-9 and TRBJ2-7; TRBD2 is a possible D gene (6 bases). This CDR3 is 14 amino acids long. The germline V and J ends were trimmed by 2 bases and 2 bases, with 10 bases remaining between them. Germline V gene data show CDR1 as SEHNR and CDR2 as FQNEAQ (reference sequence). Looking up the rest from reference TRBV7-9 and TRBJ2-7 gives the full variable domain: DTGVSQNPRHKITKRGQNVTFRCDPISEHNRLYWYRQTLGQGPEFLTYFQNEAQLEKSRLLSDRFSAERPKGSFSTLEIQRTEQGDSAMYLCASSLSGVPYEQYFGPGTRLTVT.

This chain links TRBV29-1 with TRBJ1-5; TRBD1 is a possible D gene (6 bases). The CDR3 loop spans 14 amino acids. From germline, CDR1 is SQVTM and CDR2 ANQGSEA. V was clipped by 4 bases and J by 0 bases, with 10 bases between them. This chain's CDR3 is CSVAGEDSNQPQHF. In nucleotides, the CDR3 is TGCAGCGTTGCAGGGGAAGATAGCAATCAGCCCCAGCATTTT.

This chain links TRBV20-1 with TRBJ2-2, with D unclear. V was shortened by 6 bases and J by 0 bases, with 17 bases between the two germline ends. The length of the CDR3 is 16 residues. Per the germline V gene, CDR1 is DFQATT and CDR2 is SNEGSKA (reference sequence). The CDR3 region is CSARERRITNTGELFF. CDR3 DNA: TGCAGTGCCCGAGAGCGACGGATTACGAACACCGGGGAGCTGTTTTTT.

V usage is TRBV20-1 and J usage is TRBJ2-1; 12 bases match TRBD2. The V gene end was trimmed by 3 bases and the J gene end by 7 bases; junction bases not matched to a gene: 7. In germline, CDR1 is DFQATT, CDR2 SNEGSKA (reference sequence). The CDR3 is 15 amino acids. For the CDR3, the DNA is TGCAGTGCTAGCCCCTTAGGACTAGCGGGAAATGAGCAGTTCTTC. This gives the protein CSASPLGLAGNEQFF.

The CDR3 loop reads CASTQPGNGELFF. CDR3 bases: TGCGCCAGCACGCAGCCCGGTAACGGGGAGCTGTTTTTT. V is TRBV5-1 and J is TRBJ2-2; no clear D gene. The CDR3 spans 13 residues. The V end lost 6 bases, the J end lost 7 bases, and 13 bases lay between the germline ends. Germline values: CDR1 SGHRS, CDR2 YFSETQ.

V usage is TRBV6-4 and J usage is TRBJ2-1; maybe TRBD2 (6 bases). Trimming pared 7 bases from V and 6 bases from J, leaving 7 bases between. The germline CDR1 and CDR2 sequences are MRHNA and SNTAGT. The CDR3 sequence is 11 residues long. CDR3 amino acids: CASKGGNEQFF. For the CDR3, the DNA is TGTGCCAGCAAGGGAGGCAATGAGCAGTTCTTC.

The chain combines TRBV27 with TRBJ2-7; D remains unclear. The CDR3 sequence is 14 residues long. The V gene lost 4 bases and the J gene lost 3 bases, with 13 bases spanning the gap. The germline CDR1 and CDR2 sequences are MNHEY and SMNVEV (reference sequence). DNA of the CDR3: TGTGCCAGCAGTTCGGGCCACTCGTACTACGAGCAGTACTTC. It is translated as CASSSGHSYYEQYF.

The rearrangement links TRBV14 to TRBJ1-2; D gene ambiguous. The CDR3 extends over 13 amino acids. Looked up from germline, CDR1 is SGHDN and CDR2 is FVKESK. V lost 0 bases, J lost 2 bases, and 4 bases lay in between. The CDR3 sequence is CASSQDGNYGYTF. The CDR3 nucleotides read TGTGCCAGCAGCCAAGATGGGAACTATGGCTACACCTTC.

The chain combines TRBV6-6 with TRBJ2-1, with TRBD1 matching over 8 bases. The CDR3 consists of 13 residues. The V and J ends lost 8 bases and 6 bases, in that order; junction bases with no gene match: 6. The V gene's germline CDR1 is MNHNY and CDR2 SVGAGI (reference sequence). CDR3 residues: CASQGAYGNEQFF. CDR3 DNA sequence: TGTGCCAGCCAGGGGGCGTACGGCAATGAGCAGTTCTTC.

The rearrangement links TRBV25-1 to TRBJ1-5; D is ambiguous. This CDR3 region has 15 residues. Germline assignment: CDR1 MGHDK and CDR2 SYGVNS. V lost 1 base, J lost 1 base, and 8 bases lay in between. CDR3 loop: CASSEWRESNQPQHF. In nucleotides, the CDR3 is TGTGCCAGCAGTGAATGGCGGGAGAGCAATCAGCCCCAGCATTTT.

The chain has TRBV7-3 and TRBJ2-1; 11 nucleotides line up with TRBD2. CDR3 size: 16 residues. The V and J ends lost 5 bases and 5 bases, in that order; junction bases with no gene match: 8. Germline assignment: CDR1 SGHTA and CDR2 FQGTGA. CDR3 coding DNA: TGTGCCAGCAGCCCCCCCGGGACTAGCGGCCACAATGAGCAGTTCTTC. It yields the protein CASSPPGTSGHNEQFF. Drawing the rest from reference TRBV7-3 and TRBJ2-1, the complete variable domain is GAGVSQTPSNKVTEKGKYVELRCDPISGHTALYWYRQSLGQGPEFLIYFQGTGAADDSGLPNDRFFAVRPEGSVSTLKIQRTERGDSAVYLCASSPPGTSGHNEQFFGPGTRLTVL.

The V and J genes are TRBV7-2 and TRBJ2-7; 8 bases agree with TRBD2. Per the germline V gene, CDR1 is SGHTA and CDR2 is FQGNSA. Losses at the gene ends were 0 bases for V and 2 bases for J; bases not matched to a gene: 3. The CDR3 loop spans 15 amino acids. As DNA, the CDR3 is TGTGCCAGCAGCTTAGCTGTAGCGGGACCCTACGAGCAGTACTTC. Amino acids: CASSLAVAGPYEQYF.

The rearrangement joins TRBV24-1 to TRBJ1-1, with a tentative D call TRBD1 (6 bases). Per germline, CDR1 KGHDR and CDR2 SFDVKD. The length of the CDR3 is 12 residues. V lost 6 bases and J 4 bases, leaving 8 bases between the germline ends. The CDR3 protein is CATSQGTTEAFF. In DNA, the CDR3 is TGTGCCACCAGTCAGGGGACCACTGAAGCTTTCTTT.

The chain is built from TRBV20-1 and TRBJ2-7; no reliable D call. From germline, CDR1 is DFQATT and CDR2 SNEGSKA (reference sequence). With 0 bases removed from V and 0 bases from J, the gap between germline ends came to 12 bases. The CDR3 runs 15 residues. This chain's CDR3 is CSARETQVSSYEQYF. For the CDR3, the DNA is TGCAGTGCTAGAGAGACCCAAGTGTCCTCCTACGAGCAGTACTTC.